The 14 T cell receptor beta chains reported below all come from one sample, sequenced in a study of T cell responses to AZD1222 COVID-19 vaccine. The protocol was immunoSEQ multiplex PCR, while the TCRdb copy is restricted to in-frame clones and leaves out a portion. Of about 120,000 clones in the sample, 88% are singletons; the top ten hold less than 6%. Material: peripheral blood, obtained on day 0 of AZD1222 vaccination. Every receptor here comes from an adult in good health.

Only one count was recorded for this clone. The rearrangement uses TRBV7-2 and TRBJ2-5, with a weak D call TRBD2 (5 bases). The germline gives CDR1 SGHTA, CDR2 FQGNSA. The CDR3 loop spans 14 amino acids. With 5 bases removed from V and 5 bases from J, the gap between germline ends came to 15 bases. CDR3 in amino acids: CASSPTVGVETQYF. Written as DNA, the CDR3 is TGTGCCAGCAGCCCCACGGTCGGGGTGGAGACCCAGTACTTC.

CDR3 nucleotide sequence: TGTGCCAGCATGCGGGACAGTGGGTCCGGCGGGGAGCTGTTTTTT. Translating gives CASMRDSGSGGELFF. J is TRBJ2-2 and V is TRBV2; tentatively, D is TRBD1 (7 bases). The CDR3 runs 15 residues. Germline loops: CDR1 SNHLY, CDR2 FYNNEI. The V end lost 7 bases, the J end lost 7 bases, and 19 bases lay between the germline ends.

This chain uses TRBV6-5 with TRBJ1-1, with a weak D call TRBD1 (6 bases). From germline, CDR1 is MNHEY and CDR2 SVGAGI. The CDR3 runs 14 residues. Trimming took off 8 bases at V and 6 bases at J, with 19 bases between the two ends. The CDR3 region is CASFPVGGHPEAFF. In DNA, the CDR3 is TGTGCCAGCTTCCCCGTCGGGGGGCACCCTGAAGCTTTCTTT.

The chain's CDR3 is CASSLVMGTGGHGYTF. CDR3 nucleotides: TGCGCCAGCAGCTTGGTAATGGGGACTGGCGGTCATGGCTACACCTTC. The genes are TRBV5-1 and TRBJ1-2; D might be TRBD1 (5 bases). The germline V gene encodes CDR1 SGHRS and CDR2 YFSETQ. CDR3 length: 16 amino acids. Trimming took off 0 bases at V and 6 bases at J, with 18 bases between the two ends.

With respect to this clone: Different DNA sequences within this sample yield the same CDR3. The chain carries TRBV2 and TRBJ1-1, with D possibly matching TRBD1 (5 bases). Trimming left V 4 bases short and J 2 bases short, with 8 bases between. CDR3 size: 13 residues. The germline CDR1 and CDR2 sequences are SNHLY and FYNNEI. The CDR3 spells CASSVQGNTEAFF. The CDR3 DNA reads TGTGCCAGCAGTGTTCAGGGTAACACTGAAGCTTTCTTT.

The J gene is TRBJ2-3, the V gene TRBV6-5, with D possibly matching TRBD1 (6 bases). The CDR3 runs to 15 residues. Germline loops: CDR1 MNHEY, CDR2 SVGAGI. The V end was cut by 6 bases, the J end by 4 bases, with 17 bases between. This chain's CDR3 is CASSRGGSSADTQYF. CDR3 coding DNA: TGTGCCAGCAGCCGAGGGGGTAGCTCGGCAGATACGCAGTATTTT.

This clone appeared once. The chain joins TRBV2 to TRBJ1-5; D uncertain. The CDR3 consists of 15 residues. Germline values: CDR1 SNHLY, CDR2 FYNNEI. Trimming stripped 2 bases from V and 1 base from J, with 9 bases between. The chain's CDR3 is CASSEMGLSNQPQHF. The CDR3 DNA reads TGTGCCAGCAGTGAAATGGGTCTGAGCAATCAGCCCCAGCATTTT.

This clone was detected only once. This chain connects TRBV6-2 or TRBV6-3 to TRBJ1-2; 8 bases line up with TRBD1. Trimming cost V 5 bases and J 4 bases; bases outside gene matches: 9. Per the germline V gene, CDR1 is MNHEY and CDR2 is SVGEGT. The CDR3 is made up of 15 amino acids. The CDR3 coding sequence is TGTGCCAGCAGTCCCGGACAGGGAAGGCGCTATGGCTACACCTTC. Protein: CASSPGQGRRYGYTF.

Concerning this clone itself: This is likely a read error, given that the CDR3 carries no conserved phenylalanine or tryptophan at its end. The limits of the CDR3 on the DNA are not certain, so only TCRdb's listed CDR3 is given. The V gene is TRBV7-6, the J gene TRBJ1-2. The CDR3 length equals 17 residues, ends included. CDR1 is SGHVS, CDR2 FNYEAQ, per germline. CDR3 residues: CASSPHPSNEGLWLPNL.

The chain uses TRBV10-3 and TRBJ1-1; no reliable D call. This CDR3 comprises 13 residues. Germline assignment: CDR1 ENHRY and CDR2 SYGVKD. Trimming shortened V by 6 bases and J by 1 base, and 9 bases separated the two germline ends. CDR3 sequence: CAISGNQNTEAFF. CDR3 DNA: TGTGCCATCAGCGGAAACCAGAACACTGAAGCTTTCTTT.

V usage is TRBV19 and J usage is TRBJ2-1, with D possibly TRBD1 on 5 matching bases. V lost 5 bases and J lost 8, with 13 bases in between. The V gene's germline CDR1 is LNHDA and CDR2 SQIVND (reference sequence). The CDR3 loop spans 13 amino acids. In DNA, the CDR3 is TGTGCCAGTAGTCCCACAGGTGGGCATGAGCAGTTCTTC. The encoded protein is CASSPTGGHEQFF.

The gene calls are TRBV18 and TRBJ1-6, with 7 nucleotides matching TRBD1. The CDR3 has 16 residues. Germline values: CDR1 KGHSH, CDR2 LQKENI. V gave up 0 bases and J gave up 6 bases; unmatched junction bases: 5. The CDR3 sequence is CASSPPSGTVNSPLHF. CDR3 bases: TGTGCCAGCTCACCACCGTCCGGGACAGTTAATTCACCCCTCCACTTT.

The chain is built from TRBV5-1 and TRBJ1-6, with D unclear. This CDR3 region has 13 residues. Per germline, CDR1 SGHRS and CDR2 YFSETQ. V lost 4 bases, J lost 10 bases, and 12 bases lay in between. Here the CDR3 reads CASSPGSLSPLHF. CDR3 nucleotide sequence: TGCGCCAGCAGCCCCGGAAGTTTATCACCCCTCCACTTT.

The CDR3 sequence: CASSLANSYGYTF. CDR3 nucleotides: TGTGCCAGCAGCTTAGCAAATAGCTATGGCTACACCTTC. The genes are TRBV7-9 and TRBJ1-2; D gene ambiguous. This CDR3 spans 13 amino acids. Between the trimmed V and J ends, which lost 0 bases and 4 bases, there was a span of 6 bases. Germline loops: CDR1 SEHNR, CDR2 FQNEAQ (reference sequence). Full variable domain (outside the CDR3, taken from reference TRBV7-9 and TRBJ1-2): DTGVSQNPRHKITKRGQNVTFRCDPISEHNRLYWYRQTLGQGPEFLTYFQNEAQLEKSRLLSDRFSAERPKGSFSTLEIQRTEQGDSAMYLCASSLANSYGYTFGSGTRLTVV.